One T cell receptor beta chain is described in this entry. This sample was included in a study of T-cell reconstitution after alpha-beta-depleted transplantation in children. CDR3 length equals 14 residues. V was clipped by 3 bases and J by 8 bases, with 14 bases between them. CDR1 and CDR2 from the germline V gene are MGHRA and YSYEKL. Researchers prepared the TCRbeta library using unique molecular identifiers, the study reports. TCRdb processed the PCR reads anew with MiXCR; each CDR3 protein has one entry. This table has around 480,000 distinct CDR3 sequences, over 25% appearing once. The V gene is TRBV4-1, the J gene TRBJ2-1; TRBD1 is a possible D gene (6 bases). The sequence derives from a human donor who donated a stem cell graft to a child with aplastic anemia. The specimen was PBMCs from the stem cell graft donor, collected from the stem cell graft. CDR3 residues: CASSHYTGIYEQFF. The CDR3 DNA reads as TGCGCCAGCAGCCATTATACAGGGATATATGAGCAGTTCTTC.